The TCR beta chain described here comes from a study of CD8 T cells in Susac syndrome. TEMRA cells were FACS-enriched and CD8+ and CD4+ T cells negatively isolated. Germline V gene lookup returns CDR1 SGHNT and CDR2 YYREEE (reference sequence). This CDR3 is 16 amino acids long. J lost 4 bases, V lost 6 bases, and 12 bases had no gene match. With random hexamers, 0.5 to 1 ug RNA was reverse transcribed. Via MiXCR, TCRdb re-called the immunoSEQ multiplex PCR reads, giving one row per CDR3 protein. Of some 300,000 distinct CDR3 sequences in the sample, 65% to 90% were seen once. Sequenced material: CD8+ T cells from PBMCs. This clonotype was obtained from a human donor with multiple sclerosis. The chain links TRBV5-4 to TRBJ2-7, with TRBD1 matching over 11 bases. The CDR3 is CASTPGQGAPVYEQYF. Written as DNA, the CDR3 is TGTGCCAGCACCCCTGGACAGGGGGCGCCCGTATACGAGCAGTACTTC.